The 27 T cell receptor beta chains below were found in one sample sequenced in a study of blood T cell repertoires in COVID-19. Some clones are missing from TCRdb's copy, which holds only in-frame ones; the method was immunoSEQ multiplex PCR. The sample comprises about 160,000 clones, over 75% of which are singletons, and approximately 6.9% rests with the top ten. Sequenced sample: peripheral blood. The source of these receptors is a man older than 75 with COVID-19, enrolled during active disease.

The DNA of the CDR3 is TGTGCCAGTGCCGGGCAGGAGGACACTGAAGCTTTCTTT. Translating gives CASAGQEDTEAFF. The chain has TRBV6-5 and TRBJ1-1; no firm D call. The V gene's germline CDR1 is MNHEY and CDR2 SVGAGI. CDR3 length: 13 residues. Trimming left V 9 bases short and J 3 bases short, with 14 bases between.

The chain uses TRBV10-3 and TRBJ1-2; 10 bases align to TRBD1. The CDR3 totals 14 residues. Germline V lookup: CDR1 ENHRY, CDR2 SYGVKD. The junction had 10 bases not matched to a gene; V was cut back by 8 bases and J by 7 bases. The CDR3 DNA sequence: TGTGCCATCGCCGGGACAGGGGATATAGGTGGCTACACCTTC. Its protein product is CAIAGTGDIGGYTF.

This chain connects TRBV19 to TRBJ2-2; weak D call: TRBD2 (5 bases). Germline V gives CDR1 LNHDA, CDR2 SQIVND (reference sequence). The ends were cut back, 5 bases at V and 0 bases at J, with 16 bases in the middle. This CDR3 has 17 residues. CDR3 amino acids: CASSDLREPTNTGELFF. The CDR3 bases are TGTGCCAGTAGTGACCTCCGGGAACCAACGAACACCGGGGAGCTGTTTTTT.

Note on this clone: The same CDR3 can be traced to other DNA sequences in this sample. V gene TRBV5-1 combines with J gene TRBJ2-7; tentatively, D is TRBD1 (6 bases). Germline assignment: CDR1 SGHRS and CDR2 YFSETQ. The CDR3 loop spans 12 amino acids. The V and J ends lost 0 bases and 7 bases respectively, with 8 bases between them. The CDR3 loop reads CASSLDRDEQYF. CDR3 in DNA: TGCGCCAGCAGCTTGGACAGGGATGAGCAGTACTTC.

The rearrangement joins TRBV7-2 to TRBJ1-6, with 9 bases matching TRBD1. The CDR3 sequence is 15 residues long. The V gene's germline CDR1 is SGHTA and CDR2 FQGNSA. V lost 5 bases and J lost 7; bases outside the gene matches: 6. This CDR3 reads CASSPRDRVNSPLHF. CDR3 in DNA: TGTGCCAGCAGCCCCCGGGACAGGGTCAATTCACCCCTCCACTTT.

The chain uses TRBV5-6 and TRBJ1-4; D is unresolved. This CDR3 spans 15 amino acids. V lost 4 bases and J lost 5, with 15 bases in between. Germline V gene lookup returns CDR1 SGHDT and CDR2 YYEEEE. The CDR3 reads CASSPGMFSNEKLFF. The CDR3, as DNA: TGTGCCAGCAGCCCCGGGATGTTTTCGAATGAAAAACTGTTTTTT.

CDR3 region: CASSLGVAANTGELFF. In DNA, the CDR3 is TGCGCCAGCAGCTTGGGAGTAGCGGCGAACACCGGGGAGCTGTTTTTT. The chain uses TRBV5-1 and TRBJ2-2; a weak D match, TRBD2 (6 bases). Germline V gives CDR1 SGHRS, CDR2 YFSETQ. V lost 0 bases and J lost 0, with 9 bases in between. The CDR3 length is 16 residues.

The chain is built from TRBV12-3 or TRBV12-4 and TRBJ1-5, with a tentative D call TRBD1 (6 bases). CDR3 length: 13 amino acids. Trimming removed 10 bases from V and 5 bases from J, with 15 bases in between. The CDR3 nucleotides are TGTGCCACCACCCCAGGGGAGTATCAGCCCCAGCATTTT. This sequence encodes CATTPGEYQPQHF.

This clone was detected only a few times. The V and J genes are TRBV18 and TRBJ1-5, with D uncertain. CDR1 is KGHSH and CDR2 is LQKENI in the germline V gene. The V and J ends lost 6 bases and 6 bases respectively, with 12 bases between them. This CDR3 comprises 13 residues. The CDR3 here is CASSPDNSQPQHF. CDR3 DNA: TGTGCCAGCTCTCCCGACAACAGTCAGCCCCAGCATTTT.

The chain recombines TRBV18 with TRBJ1-2; TRBD1 aligns across 7 bases. The CDR3 runs to 15 residues. V dropped 5 bases and J dropped 5; count of bases not matched to a gene: 11. Germline values: CDR1 KGHSH, CDR2 LQKENI. The CDR3 DNA reads TGTGCCAGCTCATCGGCCTGGACAGGCACTTATGGCTACACCTTC. Amino acid sequence: CASSSAWTGTYGYTF.

This chain joins TRBV18 and TRBJ2-3, with a weak D call TRBD2 (5 bases). CDR3 length: 15 amino acids. V lost 3 bases and J 1 base, leaving 11 bases between the germline ends. Germline V gives CDR1 KGHSH, CDR2 LQKENI. CDR3 nucleotides: TGTGCCAGCTCACCGAGGGCTTGGGGCACAGATACGCAGTATTTT. Its translation is CASSPRAWGTDTQYF. The variable domain in full, with the rest retrieved from reference TRBV18 and TRBJ2-3, is NAGVMQNPRHLVRRRGQEARLRCSPMKGHSHVYWYRQLPEEGLKFMVYLQKENIIDESGMPKERFSAEFPKEGPSILRIQQVVRGDSAAYFCASSPRAWGTDTQYFGPGTRLTVL.

This sequence joins TRBV27 and TRBJ1-3; D call uncertain. Trimming removed 2 bases at V and 0 bases at J, with 11 bases between. The CDR3 has 16 amino acids. The germline V gene has CDR1 MNHEY and CDR2 SMNVEV (reference sequence). Here the CDR3 DNA reads TGTGCCAGCAGTTTAATTGGCCCAAACTCTGGAAACACCATATATTTT. Its protein is CASSLIGPNSGNTIYF.

V is TRBV9 and J is TRBJ1-1, with 8 bases that match TRBD1. The V gene's germline CDR1 is SGDLS and CDR2 YYNGEE. J was trimmed by 1 base and V by 5 bases; bases with no gene match: 10. This CDR3 contains 16 residues. The CDR3 is CASSPDPGGRNTEAFF. In DNA, the CDR3 is TGTGCCAGCAGTCCAGACCCAGGGGGCCGGAACACTGAAGCTTTCTTT.

This clone was counted a single time. The genes are TRBV5-1 and TRBJ1-1; 11 bases line up with TRBD1. V shed 4 bases and J 5 bases; nucleotides not matched to a gene: 10. There are 16 residues in the CDR3. CDR1 is SGHRS and CDR2 is YFSETQ in the germline V gene. CDR3 sequence (DNA): TGCGCCAGCAGCCCGGCCCCGGACAGGGGGCATACTGAAGCTTTCTTT. Protein sequence: CASSPAPDRGHTEAFF.

This chain connects TRBV3-1 (or the pseudogene TRBV3-2) to TRBJ1-1, with 12 bases that match TRBD1. The CDR3 loop spans 15 amino acids. In germline, CDR1 is LGHDT, CDR2 YNNKEL (reference sequence). Trimming removed 1 base from V and 7 bases from J; junction bases left unmatched: 4. Here the CDR3 reads CASSQGDRGRGEAFF. CDR3 nucleotide sequence: TGTGCCAGCAGCCAAGGGGACAGGGGGCGAGGTGAAGCTTTCTTT.

The rearrangement links TRBV6-5 to TRBJ2-2; D might be TRBD1 (6 bases). V gave up 6 bases and J gave up 7 bases, with 15 bases separating them. Germline-derived CDR1 and CDR2 are MNHEY and SVGAGI. The CDR3 is made up of 14 amino acids. The CDR3 nucleotides are TGTGCCAGCAGCGCGCGCAGGGGCATCGGGGAGCTGTTTTTT. This translates into CASSARRGIGELFF.

V usage is TRBV12-5 and J usage is TRBJ2-5; 7 bases are shared with TRBD2. Germline loops: CDR1 LGHNT, CDR2 FRNRAP. V dropped 5 bases and J dropped 4; count of bases not matched to a gene: 7. The CDR3 runs 14 residues. The CDR3 reads CASGPTSGAETQYF. In DNA form, the CDR3 reads TGTGCTAGTGGTCCTACCAGCGGGGCAGAGACCCAGTACTTC.

The chain carries TRBV9 and TRBJ1-5; TRBD1 aligns across 8 bases. V was pared by 4 bases and J by 2 bases, with 5 bases of the junction left unmatched. The CDR3 runs to 15 residues. CDR1 and CDR2 (germline): SGDLS, YYNGEE. CDR3 loop: CASSPEDRGNQPQHF. The CDR3 DNA reads TGTGCCAGCAGCCCCGAGGACAGGGGCAATCAGCCCCAGCATTTT.

J is TRBJ1-4 and V is TRBV6-6; D ambiguous. Germline CDR1 is MNHNY and CDR2 is SVGAGI (reference sequence). The germline V and J ends were trimmed by 6 bases and 5 bases, with 4 bases remaining between them. The CDR3 sequence is 11 residues long. As DNA, the CDR3 is TGTGCCAGCAGCCTAAATGAAAAACTGTTTTTT. It is translated as CASSLNEKLFF.

DNA of the CDR3: TGTGCCAGCAGAACGGACTCCTGGTCTGAAAAACTGTTTTTT. This codes for CASRTDSWSEKLFF. The V call is TRBV7-2, the J call TRBJ1-4; D is ambiguous. The germline gives CDR1 SGHTA, CDR2 FQGNSA. The CDR3 is 14 amino acids. Trimming took 6 bases from V and 7 from J, leaving 15 bases between them.

The chain employs TRBV6-6 and TRBJ2-7; 7 nucleotides match TRBD1. Germline V lookup: CDR1 MNHNY, CDR2 SVGAGI (reference sequence). The CDR3 extends over 14 amino acids. V gave up 7 bases and J gave up 4 bases; unmatched junction bases: 10. In nucleotides, the CDR3 is TGTGCCAGCAAGAAACAGGGGCTGGGGTACGAGCAGTACTTC. Encoded protein: CASKKQGLGYEQYF.

The CDR3 protein is CASTPGRSNQPQHF. CDR3 nucleotides: TGTGCCAGCACCCCGGGTCGTAGCAATCAGCCCCAGCATTTT. The chain couples TRBV6-5 to TRBJ1-5; D is ambiguous. Trimming removed 7 bases at V and 0 bases at J, with 10 bases between. Germline V gives CDR1 MNHEY, CDR2 SVGAGI. The CDR3 length is 14 residues.

The chain joins TRBV3-1 (or the pseudogene TRBV3-2) to TRBJ1-4, with TRBD1 identical over 7 bases. Germline values: CDR1 LGHDT, CDR2 YNNKEL (reference sequence). The CDR3 is made up of 15 amino acids. The V and J ends lost 0 bases and 5 bases, in that order; junction bases with no gene match: 3. The CDR3 region is CASSQENRGNEKLFF. As DNA, the CDR3 is TGTGCCAGCAGCCAAGAGAACAGGGGAAATGAAAAACTGTTTTTT.

This chain links TRBV3-1 (or the pseudogene TRBV3-2) with TRBJ1-6, with no clear D. V shed 5 bases and J shed 0 bases, with 11 bases lying between them. Germline V gene data show CDR1 as LGHDT and CDR2 as YNNKEL (reference sequence). The CDR3 has 16 amino acids. CDR3 protein: CASSSIEPSYNSPLHF. The CDR3 DNA sequence: TGTGCCAGCAGCAGCATCGAACCCTCCTATAATTCACCCCTCCACTTT.

This clone was detected a few times. The chain links TRBV9 to TRBJ1-2, with 8 bases that match TRBD1. J was trimmed by 8 bases and V by 0 bases; bases with no gene match: 3. Germline V gives CDR1 SGDLS, CDR2 YYNGEE. The CDR3 contains 13 residues. CDR3 region: CASSVVTGEGYTF. CDR3 nucleotides: TGTGCCAGCAGCGTAGTGACAGGGGAAGGCTACACCTTC.

The chain employs TRBV10-3 and TRBJ2-7; 10 nucleotides agree with TRBD1. V trimming: 6 bases; J trimming: 6 bases; junction bases outside the gene matches: 5. CDR1 and CDR2 from the germline V gene are ENHRY and SYGVKD. This CDR3 region has 13 residues. CDR3 sequence: CAISIGQGGEQYF. Written as DNA, the CDR3 is TGTGCCATCAGCATCGGACAGGGGGGCGAGCAGTACTTC.

The genes are TRBV15 and TRBJ2-5; D is uncertain. V was shortened by 1 base and J by 5 bases, with 17 bases between the two germline ends. CDR1 is LNHNV and CDR2 is YYDKDF in the germline V gene (reference sequence). This CDR3 is built from 16 residues. The CDR3 sequence is CATSRARPGFGETQYF. CDR3 sequence (DNA): TGTGCCACCAGCAGAGCGAGACCCGGGTTTGGGGAGACCCAGTACTTC.